Below are 18 T cell receptor beta chains sequenced from a single sample in a study of T cells after yellow fever vaccination. In TCRdb, the 5' RACE reads were re-called with MiXCR into one record per CDR3 protein. The data contain 200,000 to 300,000 distinct CDR3 sequences, about 3.5% of them seen just once; the ten biggest clones take up 15% to 20%. The source was PBMCs, collected 15 days after the yellow fever booster vaccination. These receptor sequences come from a man aged 18 to 30 who received the YFV17D yellow fever vaccine.

This rearrangement joins TRBV20-1 to TRBJ1-2; 10 bases agree with TRBD1. Germline trimming cut 6 bases from V and 6 bases from J; bases unmatched to any gene: 10. The CDR3 runs 14 residues. Germline values: CDR1 DFQATT, CDR2 SNEGSKA (reference sequence). DNA of the CDR3: TGCAGTGCACAGGAGACAGGGGGCGGGAATGGCTACACCTTC. Translating it yields CSAQETGGGNGYTF.

The table lists this clonotype with many counts. J is TRBJ1-6 and V is TRBV12-3 or TRBV12-4; the D gene is possibly TRBD1 (5 bases). This CDR3 has 15 residues. The V end was cut by 3 bases, the J end by 7 bases, with 13 bases between. In DNA, the CDR3 is TGTGCCAGCAGTTTCAGGGTAGGGGAAAATTCACCCCTCCACTTT. It specifies CASSFRVGENSPLHF.

The sample holds a few counts of this clonotype. The J gene is TRBJ2-2, the V gene TRBV5-1; either TRBD1 or TRBD2 may fit D (5 bases each). The CDR3 loop spans 13 amino acids. CDR1 SGHRS and CDR2 YFSETQ come from the germline V gene. Trimming pared 7 bases from V and 6 bases from J, leaving 13 bases between. DNA for the CDR3: TGCGCCAGCGGAGAGGGGATTCCCGGGGAGCTGTTTTTT. Translated, it gives CASGEGIPGELFF.

This clonotype was seen at least ten times. DNA of the CDR3: TGTGCCAGCAGCTCCGAGATTTGGAATCAGCCCCAGCATTTT. It translates to CASSSEIWNQPQHF. The chain recombines TRBV7-2 with TRBJ1-5, with unresolved D. V was trimmed by 4 bases and J by 4 bases, leaving 11 bases between them. Germline V gene lookup returns CDR1 SGHTA and CDR2 FQGNSA. The CDR3 loop spans 14 amino acids. Variable domain in full (rest from reference TRBV7-2 and TRBJ1-5): GAGVSQSPSNKVTEKGKDVELRCDPISGHTALYWYRQSLGQGLEFLIYFQGNSAPDKSGLPSDRFSAERTGGSVSTLTIQRTQQEDSAVYLCASSSEIWNQPQHFGDGTRLSIL.

This clonotype was counted between two and nine times. This chain links TRBV12-3 or TRBV12-4 with TRBJ2-1; a weak D match, TRBD1 (9 bases). The CDR3 has 18 residues. The germline V and J ends were trimmed by 2 bases and 8 bases, with 25 bases remaining between them. This CDR3 reads CASSLYAGGGQGLYEQFF. CDR3 coding DNA: TGTGCCAGCAGTTTATATGCGGGGGGAGGACAGGGGTTGTATGAGCAGTTCTTC.

This clonotype came up many times. CDR3 region: CATSLDRMDNEQFF. The CDR3 DNA sequence: TGTGCCACCAGTTTAGACAGGATGGACAATGAGCAGTTCTTC. The chain carries TRBV24-1 and TRBJ2-1; D might be TRBD1 (6 bases). The length of the CDR3 is 14 residues. Germline V gene lookup returns CDR1 KGHDR and CDR2 SFDVKD. Trimming took off 6 bases at V and 5 bases at J, with 13 bases between the two ends.

The chain couples TRBV7-2 to TRBJ2-7, with unresolved D. The V gene's germline CDR1 is SGHTA and CDR2 FQGNSA. This CDR3 is built from 13 residues. V was pared by 5 bases and J by 3 bases, with 11 bases between. CDR3 amino acids: CASSPPGFYEQYV. CDR3 DNA sequence: TGTGCCAGCAGCCCCCCCGGGTTCTACGAGCAGTACGTC.

This clonotype was observed many times. This chain joins TRBV7-9 and TRBJ2-7; no clear D. This CDR3 comprises 14 residues. V dropped 1 base and J dropped 0 bases, with 7 bases sitting between them. Germline CDR1 and CDR2: SEHNR and FQNEAQ (reference sequence). Here the CDR3 DNA reads TGTGCCAGCAGCTTAGGCATAGACTCCTACGAGCAGTACTTC. It codes for CASSLGIDSYEQYF.

This clonotype was seen many times. V is TRBV5-1 and J is TRBJ2-5, with D uncertain. The CDR3 consists of 15 residues. V lost 2 bases to trimming and J lost 4 bases, with 15 bases between them. Looked up from germline, CDR1 is SGHRS and CDR2 is YFSETQ. The DNA of the CDR3 is TGCGCCAGCAGCTTAAGGCCAGGTGTAGGAGAGACCCAGTACTTC. Encoded protein: CASSLRPGVGETQYF.

This clonotype showed up many times. J is TRBJ2-1 and V is TRBV6-5, with D possibly matching TRBD2 (7 bases). The CDR3 runs 16 residues. V was trimmed by 4 bases and J by 0 bases, leaving 13 bases between them. The germline V gene encodes CDR1 MNHEY and CDR2 SVGAGI. CDR3: CASSLGGGGSYNEQFF. The CDR3 DNA reads as TGTGCCAGCAGTTTGGGGGGGGGCGGCTCCTACAATGAGCAGTTCTTC.

This clonotype occurred many times. This chain links TRBV30 with TRBJ2-7; D ambiguous. This CDR3 has 13 residues. The germline V gene has CDR1 GTSNPN and CDR2 SVGIG (reference sequence). Between the trimmed V and J ends, which lost 2 bases and 1 base, there was a span of 9 bases. CDR3 coding DNA: TGTGCCTGGAGTATCCTCGTATCCTACGAGCAGTACTTC. This translates into CAWSILVSYEQYF. Based on the CDR3 plus reference TRBV30 and TRBJ2-7, the full variable domain is SQTIHQWPATLVQPVGSPLSLECTVEGTSNPNLYWYRQAAGRGLQLLFYSVGIGQISSEVPQNLSASRPQDRQFILSSKKLLLSDSGFYLCAWSILVSYEQYFGPGTRLTVT.

In its sample, this clonotype was seen many times. The CDR3 spells CASSTDRGYNEQFF. The CDR3 nucleotides read TGTGCCAGCAGCACGGACAGGGGGTACAATGAGCAGTTCTTC. The chain joins TRBV11-1 to TRBJ2-1; 10 bases align to TRBD1. CDR1 SGHAT and CDR2 FQDESV come from the germline V gene (reference sequence). The trim removed 5 bases at V and 4 bases at J, leaving 2 bases unmatched. The CDR3 extends over 14 amino acids.

The sample holds many counts of this clonotype. The chain uses TRBV4-3 and TRBJ1-2; 7 bases align to TRBD1. The CDR3 runs 15 residues. CDR1 LGHNA and CDR2 YSLEER come from the germline V gene. Trimming removed 3 bases from V and 4 bases from J; junction bases left unmatched: 8. CDR3 region: CASSQETGTAYGYTF. The CDR3 DNA reads as TGCGCCAGCAGCCAGGAGACTGGGACAGCCTATGGCTACACCTTC.

This clonotype came up many times. The chain is built from TRBV6-1 and TRBJ2-1; perhaps TRBD2 as D (6 bases). The germline V gene has CDR1 MNHNS and CDR2 SASEGT. V was clipped by 6 bases and J by 12 bases, with 18 bases between them. The CDR3 runs 13 residues. CDR3 region: CASRRNGLAVQFF. The CDR3 DNA reads as TGTGCCAGCAGGCGGAACGGGTTAGCGGTGCAGTTCTTC.

This clonotype came up many times. The V gene is TRBV7-2, the J gene TRBJ1-5, with a possible D match to TRBD1 (6 bases). The CDR3 is 15 residues long. V was clipped by 5 bases and J by 2 bases, with 13 bases between them. The V gene's germline CDR1 is SGHTA and CDR2 FQGNSA. Here the CDR3 reads CASSQTGSGNQPQHF. CDR3 nucleotides: TGTGCCAGCAGCCAAACAGGGTCGGGCAATCAGCCCCAGCATTTT. The full variable domain, with the rest looked up from reference TRBV7-2 and TRBJ1-5, is GAGVSQSPSNKVTEKGKDVELRCDPISGHTALYWYRQSLGQGLEFLIYFQGNSAPDKSGLPSDRFSAERTGGSVSTLTIQRTQQEDSAVYLCASSQTGSGNQPQHFGDGTRLSIL.

This clonotype has a count of ten or more. This chain uses TRBV5-1 with TRBJ2-5; 7 bases are a match to TRBD2. Germline CDR1 and CDR2: SGHRS and YFSETQ. The ends lost 2 bases at V and 0 bases at J; junction bases unmatched: 16. The CDR3 extends over 19 amino acids. The CDR3 here is CASSFGFTLAARNQETQYF. The CDR3 nucleotides read TGCGCCAGCAGCTTCGGGTTTACGCTAGCGGCCCGGAACCAAGAGACCCAGTACTTC.

This clonotype occurred many times. The V and J genes are TRBV20-1 and TRBJ1-2; D is perhaps TRBD1 (6 bases). CDR1 DFQATT and CDR2 SNEGSKA come from the germline V gene (reference sequence). The CDR3 loop spans 14 amino acids. V shed 6 bases and J shed 8 bases, with 22 bases lying between them. The CDR3 sequence: CSANQVRGAGGYTF. CDR3 nucleotide sequence: TGCAGTGCAAATCAAGTGCGGGGGGCAGGCGGCTACACCTTC.

In its sample, this clonotype was seen many times. The V call is TRBV11-2, the J call TRBJ2-3, with D maybe TRBD2 (7 bases). The germline V gene encodes CDR1 SGHAT and CDR2 FQNNGV. The CDR3 extends over 15 amino acids. Trimming shortened V by 2 bases and J by 4 bases, and 13 bases separated the two germline ends. In nucleotides, the CDR3 is TGTGCCAGCAGCTTATGGGGGGGCGGGTCAGATACGCAGTATTTT. The encoded protein is CASSLWGGGSDTQYF.